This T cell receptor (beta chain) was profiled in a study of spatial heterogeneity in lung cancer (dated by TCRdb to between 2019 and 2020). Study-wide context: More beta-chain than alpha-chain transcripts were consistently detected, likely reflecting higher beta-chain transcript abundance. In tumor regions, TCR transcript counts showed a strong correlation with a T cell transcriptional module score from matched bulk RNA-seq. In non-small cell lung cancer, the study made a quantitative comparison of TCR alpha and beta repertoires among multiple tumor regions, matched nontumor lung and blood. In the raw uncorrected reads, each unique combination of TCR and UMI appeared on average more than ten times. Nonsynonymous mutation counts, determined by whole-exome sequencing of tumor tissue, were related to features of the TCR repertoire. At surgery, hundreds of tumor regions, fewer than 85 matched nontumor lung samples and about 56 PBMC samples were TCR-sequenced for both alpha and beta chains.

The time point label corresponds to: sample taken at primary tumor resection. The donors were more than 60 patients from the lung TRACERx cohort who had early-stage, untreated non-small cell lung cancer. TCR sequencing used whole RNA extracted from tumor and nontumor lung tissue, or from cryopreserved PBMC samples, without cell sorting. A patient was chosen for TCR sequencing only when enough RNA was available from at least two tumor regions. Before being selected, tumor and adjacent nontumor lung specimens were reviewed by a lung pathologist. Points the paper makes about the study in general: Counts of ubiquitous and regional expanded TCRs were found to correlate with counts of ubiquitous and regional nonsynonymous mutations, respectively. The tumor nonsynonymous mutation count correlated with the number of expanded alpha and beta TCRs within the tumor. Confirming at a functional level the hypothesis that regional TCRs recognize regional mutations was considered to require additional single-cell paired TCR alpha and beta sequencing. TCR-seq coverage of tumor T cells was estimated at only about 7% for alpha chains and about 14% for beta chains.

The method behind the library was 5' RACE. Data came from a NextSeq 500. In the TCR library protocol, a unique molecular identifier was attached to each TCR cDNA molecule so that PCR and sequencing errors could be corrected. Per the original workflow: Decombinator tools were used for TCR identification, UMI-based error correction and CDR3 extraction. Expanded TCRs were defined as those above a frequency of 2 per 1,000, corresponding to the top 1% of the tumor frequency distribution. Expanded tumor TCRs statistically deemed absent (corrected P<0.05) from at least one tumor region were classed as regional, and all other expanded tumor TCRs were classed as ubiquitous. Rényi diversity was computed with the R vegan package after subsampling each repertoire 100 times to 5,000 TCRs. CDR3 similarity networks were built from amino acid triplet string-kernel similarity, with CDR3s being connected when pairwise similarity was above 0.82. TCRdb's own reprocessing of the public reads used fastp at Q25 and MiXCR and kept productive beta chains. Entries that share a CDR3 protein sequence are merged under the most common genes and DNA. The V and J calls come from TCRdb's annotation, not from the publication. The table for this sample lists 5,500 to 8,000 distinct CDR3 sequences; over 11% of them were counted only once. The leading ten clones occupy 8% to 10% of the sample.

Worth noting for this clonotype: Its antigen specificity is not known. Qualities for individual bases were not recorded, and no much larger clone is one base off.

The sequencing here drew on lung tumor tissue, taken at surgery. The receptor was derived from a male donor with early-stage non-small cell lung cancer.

The base sequence is TGCGCCAGCAGCCGTTTTTTCAGGGACTCTGGGGCCAACGTCCTGACTTTC. Its protein product is CASSRFFRDSGANVLTF. The chain is made from TRBV4-1 and TRBJ2-6; the D gene is possibly TRBD1, with 5 bases matching. Measured from the cysteine to the phenylalanine, the CDR3 is 17 residues long. Of all the DNA, just the CDR3 is kept, 51 bases in frame from base 1. V drops 4 bases and J drops 0 bases, leaving 13 bases in between. CDR1 MGHRA and CDR2 YSYEKL were looked up in the germline V gene.